This is a list of T cell receptor beta chains from one sample in a study of cytomegalovirus exposure and HLA in healthy donors. Sequencing was performed with immunoSEQ multiplex PCR; in TCRdb, only in-frame clones are kept and a portion is missing. The data show over 85,000 clones, approximately 94% seen once. The sequenced sample was PBMCs. The receptors here all came from a woman younger than 35 in good health and CMV-seronegative. Both conserved end residues are part of each CDR3. Fields, in order: V gene, CDR3 length, J gene, D gene, clone size, CDR3 protein, CDR3 DNA. A D gene is named only where the DNA matches it firmly. Not all rows give a size; the values are once, few, many and, for expanded clones, a class.

V: TRBV11-2; length: 13; J: TRBJ1-4; D: -; size: -; CDR3: CASTTTAIEKLFF; DNA: TGTGCCAGCACCACGACAGCTATTGAAAAACTGTTTTTT
V: TRBV25-1; length: 14; J: TRBJ2-1; D: TRBD2; size: -; CDR3: CASSEWGSGGMQFF; DNA: TGTGCCAGCAGTGAATGGGGTAGCGGGGGGATGCAGTTCTTC
V: TRBV6-1; length: 16; J: TRBJ1-1; D: -; size: -; CDR3: CASSVFDSTLNTEAFF; DNA: TGTGCCAGCAGTGTGTTCGACTCGACCCTGAACACTGAAGCTTTCTTT
V: TRBV5-1; length: 17; J: TRBJ2-7; D: -; size: once; CDR3: CASSLGVGGLLSYEQYF; DNA: TGCGCCAGCAGCTTGGGAGTGGGTGGGCTTTTGTCCTACGAGCAGTACTTC
V: TRBV27; length: 15; J: TRBJ2-7; D: TRBD2; size: -; CDR3: CASSRAGTKAYEQYF; DNA: TGTGCCAGCAGTCGTGCCGGGACTAAAGCCTACGAGCAGTACTTC
V: TRBV6-1; length: 14; J: TRBJ1-1; D: -; size: -; CDR3: CASTGRQTNTEAFF; DNA: TGTGCCAGCACGGGTCGACAGACGAACACTGAAGCTTTCTTT
V: TRBV7-7; length: 16; J: TRBJ2-2; D: TRBD2; size: -; CDR3: CASSFFPAGGTGELFF; DNA: TGTGCTAGCAGCTTCTTTCCAGCGGGGGGCACCGGGGAGCTGTTTTTT
V: TRBV7-9; length: 16; J: TRBJ2-6; D: -; size: -; CDR3: CASAVPPGSGANVLTF; DNA: TGTGCCAGCGCCGTCCCGCCCGGTTCTGGGGCCAACGTCCTGACTTTC
V: TRBV7-9; length: 15; J: TRBJ2-2; D: -; size: -; CDR3: CASSLGTLYTGELFF; DNA: TGTGCCAGCAGCTTAGGTACTTTATACACCGGGGAGCTGTTTTTT
V: TRBV4-1; length: 16; J: TRBJ1-1; D: TRBD1; size: -; CDR3: CASSLQGVSMNTEAFF; DNA: TGCGCCAGCAGCCTCCAGGGGGTATCCATGAACACTGAAGCTTTCTTT
V: TRBV10-2; length: 14; J: TRBJ2-5; D: TRBD1; size: -; CDR3: CATGRTGAAETQYF; DNA: TGCGCCACTGGAAGGACAGGGGCGGCAGAGACCCAGTACTTC
V: TRBV5-1; length: 13; J: TRBJ1-2; D: -; size: -; CDR3: CASSLGGLYGYTF; DNA: TGCGCCAGCAGCTTGGGCGGTCTTTATGGCTACACCTTC
V: TRBV18; length: 16; J: TRBJ2-2; D: -; size: -; CDR3: CASSPIYGTDTGELFF; DNA: TGTGCCAGCTCACCAATTTACGGGACTGACACCGGGGAGCTGTTTTTT
V: TRBV19; length: 13; J: TRBJ1-5; D: -; size: -; CDR3: CASSFESNQPQHF; DNA: TGTGCCAGTAGTTTTGAGAGCAATCAGCCCCAGCATTTT
V: TRBV7-9; length: 15; J: TRBJ2-7; D: TRBD1; size: -; CDR3: CASSLPRQGPYEQYF; DNA: TGTGCCAGCAGCTTACCACGACAGGGTCCCTACGAGCAGTACTTC
V: TRBV18; length: 13; J: TRBJ2-1; D: -; size: -; CDR3: CASSPDSHNEQFF; DNA: TGTGCCAGCTCGCCGGACAGTCACAATGAGCAGTTCTTC
V: TRBV6-5; length: 12; J: TRBJ2-3; D: -; size: -; CDR3: CASSQSTDTQYF; DNA: TGTGCCAGCAGTCAGAGCACAGATACGCAGTATTTT
V: TRBV25-1; length: 15; J: TRBJ2-1; D: -; size: -; CDR3: CASSESGSSYNEQFF; DNA: TGTGCCAGCAGTGAATCAGGATCTTCCTACAATGAGCAGTTCTTC
V: TRBV6-1; length: 15; J: TRBJ1-3; D: -; size: -; CDR3: CASSAAGPSGNTIYF; DNA: TGTGCCAGCAGTGCTGCAGGGCCCTCTGGAAACACCATATATTTT
V: TRBV5-1; length: 15; J: TRBJ2-7; D: TRBD1; size: -; CDR3: CASSLSGTGGYEQYF; DNA: TGCGCCAGCAGCTTGTCGGGGACAGGGGGCTACGAGCAGTACTTC
V: TRBV10-3; length: 14; J: TRBJ2-7; D: -; size: -; CDR3: CAISDLGPSYEQYF; DNA: TGTGCCATCTCGGATTTGGGGCCCTCCTACGAGCAGTACTTC
V: TRBV29-1; length: 15; J: TRBJ2-2; D: -; size: -; CDR3: CSVEAGGYNTGELFF; DNA: TGCAGCGTTGAAGCGGGGGGCTATAACACCGGGGAGCTGTTTTTT
V: TRBV9; length: 15; J: TRBJ1-1; D: -; size: -; CDR3: CASSVDPRVVTEAFF; DNA: TGTGCCAGCAGCGTAGACCCCAGGGTAGTCACTGAAGCTTTCTTT
V: TRBV7-8; length: 16; J: TRBJ1-2; D: TRBD1; size: -; CDR3: CASSPRGQIANYGYTF; DNA: TGTGCCAGCAGCCCCCGGGGACAGATCGCTAACTATGGCTACACCTTC